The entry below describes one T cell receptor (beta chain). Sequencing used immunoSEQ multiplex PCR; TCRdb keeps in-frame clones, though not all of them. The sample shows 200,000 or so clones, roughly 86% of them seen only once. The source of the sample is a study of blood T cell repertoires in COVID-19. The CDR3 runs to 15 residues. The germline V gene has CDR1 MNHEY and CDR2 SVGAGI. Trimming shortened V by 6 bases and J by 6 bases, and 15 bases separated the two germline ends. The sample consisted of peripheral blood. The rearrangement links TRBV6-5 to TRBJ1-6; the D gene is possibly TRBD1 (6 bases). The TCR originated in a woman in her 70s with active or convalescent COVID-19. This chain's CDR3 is CASRPLQGVNSPLHF. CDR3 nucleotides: TGTGCCAGCAGACCACTACAGGGTGTTAATTCACCCCTCCACTTT.